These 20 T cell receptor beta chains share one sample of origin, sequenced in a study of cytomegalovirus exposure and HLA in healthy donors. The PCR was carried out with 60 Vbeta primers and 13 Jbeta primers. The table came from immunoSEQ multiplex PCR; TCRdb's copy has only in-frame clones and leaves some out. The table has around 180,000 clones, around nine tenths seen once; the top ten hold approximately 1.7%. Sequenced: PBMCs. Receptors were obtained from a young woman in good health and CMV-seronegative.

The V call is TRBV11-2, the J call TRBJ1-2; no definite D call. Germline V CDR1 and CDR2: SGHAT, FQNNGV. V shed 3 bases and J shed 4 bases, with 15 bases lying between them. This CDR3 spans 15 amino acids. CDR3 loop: CASSLGRAGIYGYTF. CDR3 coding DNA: TGTGCCAGCAGCTTGGGCCGGGCGGGAATCTATGGCTACACCTTC.

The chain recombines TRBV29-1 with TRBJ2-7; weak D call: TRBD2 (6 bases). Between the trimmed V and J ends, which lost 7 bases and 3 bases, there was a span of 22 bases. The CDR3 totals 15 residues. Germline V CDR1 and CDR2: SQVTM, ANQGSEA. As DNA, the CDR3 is TGCAGCGCCCCAGGAGGGCCCCGGGGACTCTACGAGCAGTACTTC. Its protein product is CSAPGGPRGLYEQYF.

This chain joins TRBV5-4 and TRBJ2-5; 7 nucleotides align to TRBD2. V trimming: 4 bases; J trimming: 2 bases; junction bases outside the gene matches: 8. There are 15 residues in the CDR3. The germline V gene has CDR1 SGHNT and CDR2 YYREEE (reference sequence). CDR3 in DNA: TGTGCCAGCAGCCTCCCAACAGCGGGGCAAGAGACCCAGTACTTC. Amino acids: CASSLPTAGQETQYF.

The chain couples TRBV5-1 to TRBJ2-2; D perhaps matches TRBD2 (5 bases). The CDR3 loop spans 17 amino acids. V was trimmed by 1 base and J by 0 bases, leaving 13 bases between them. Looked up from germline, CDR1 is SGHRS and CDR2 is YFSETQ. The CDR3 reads CASSLYSGIANTGELFF. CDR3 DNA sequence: TGCGCCAGCAGCTTGTACAGCGGAATTGCGAACACCGGGGAGCTGTTTTTT.

Here the CDR3 DNA reads TGTGCCAGCAGCCAGGGGAGATCTGCTTGGACAGATACGCAGTATTTT. Translated, it gives CASSQGRSAWTDTQYF. The chain employs TRBV7-3 and TRBJ2-3; D possibly corresponds to TRBD1 (6 bases). There are 16 residues in the CDR3. Germline CDR1 SGHTA, CDR2 FQGTGA. With 5 bases removed from V and 3 bases from J, the gap between germline ends came to 18 bases.

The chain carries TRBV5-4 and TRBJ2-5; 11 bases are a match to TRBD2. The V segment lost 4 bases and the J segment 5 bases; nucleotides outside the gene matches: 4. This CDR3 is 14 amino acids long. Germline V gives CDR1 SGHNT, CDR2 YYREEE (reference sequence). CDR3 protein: CASSPLAGEETQYF. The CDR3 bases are TGTGCCAGCAGCCCACTAGCGGGGGAGGAGACCCAGTACTTC.

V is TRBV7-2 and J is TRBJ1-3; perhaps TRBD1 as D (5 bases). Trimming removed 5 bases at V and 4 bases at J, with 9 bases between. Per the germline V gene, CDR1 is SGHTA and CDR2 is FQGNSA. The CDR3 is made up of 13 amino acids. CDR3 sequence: CASSLRQGNTIYF. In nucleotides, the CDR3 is TGTGCCAGCAGCCTCCGACAGGGAAACACCATATATTTT.

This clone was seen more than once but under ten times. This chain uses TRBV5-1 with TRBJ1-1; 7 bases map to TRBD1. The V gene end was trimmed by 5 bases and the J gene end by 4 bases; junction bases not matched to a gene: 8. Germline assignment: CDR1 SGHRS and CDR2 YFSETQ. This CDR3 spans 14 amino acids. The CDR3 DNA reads TGCGCCAGCAGTTCTGACAGGGTGAGCACTGAAGCTTTCTTT. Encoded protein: CASSSDRVSTEAFF.

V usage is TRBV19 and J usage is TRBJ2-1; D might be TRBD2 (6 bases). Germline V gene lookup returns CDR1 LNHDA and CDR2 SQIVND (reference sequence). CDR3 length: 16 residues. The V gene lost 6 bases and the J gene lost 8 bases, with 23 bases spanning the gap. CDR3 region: CASSEPGTPQADEQFF. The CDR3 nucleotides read TGTGCCAGTAGCGAACCCGGGACTCCTCAAGCTGATGAGCAGTTCTTC.

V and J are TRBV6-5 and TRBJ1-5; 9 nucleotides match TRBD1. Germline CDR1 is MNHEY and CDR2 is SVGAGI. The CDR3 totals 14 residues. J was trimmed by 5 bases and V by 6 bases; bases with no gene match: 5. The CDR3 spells CASRSGQGYQPQHF. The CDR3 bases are TGTGCCAGCAGATCGGGACAGGGCTATCAGCCCCAGCATTTT.

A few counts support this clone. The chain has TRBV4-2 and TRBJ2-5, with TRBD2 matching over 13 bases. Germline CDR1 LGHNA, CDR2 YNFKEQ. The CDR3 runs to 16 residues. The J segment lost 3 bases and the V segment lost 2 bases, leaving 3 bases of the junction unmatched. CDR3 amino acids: CASSQTGTSGEETQYF. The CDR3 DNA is TGTGCCAGCAGCCAAACCGGGACTAGCGGGGAAGAGACCCAGTACTTC.

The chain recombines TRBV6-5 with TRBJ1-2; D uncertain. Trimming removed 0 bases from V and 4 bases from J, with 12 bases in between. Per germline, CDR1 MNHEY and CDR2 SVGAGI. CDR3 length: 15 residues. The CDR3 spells CASSYSAPGSYGYTF. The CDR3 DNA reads TGTGCCAGCAGTTACTCCGCCCCGGGGAGCTATGGCTACACCTTC.

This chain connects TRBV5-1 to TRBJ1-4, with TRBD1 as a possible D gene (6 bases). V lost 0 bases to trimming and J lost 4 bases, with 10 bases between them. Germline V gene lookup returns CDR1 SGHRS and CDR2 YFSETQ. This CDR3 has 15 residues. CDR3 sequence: CASSLGTGYNEKLFF. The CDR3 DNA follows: TGCGCCAGCAGCTTGGGTACAGGGTATAATGAAAAACTGTTTTTT.

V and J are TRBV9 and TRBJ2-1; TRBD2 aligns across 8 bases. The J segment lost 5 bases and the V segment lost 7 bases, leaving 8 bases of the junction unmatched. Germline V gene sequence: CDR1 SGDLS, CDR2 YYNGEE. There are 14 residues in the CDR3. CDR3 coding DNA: TGTGCCAGCTCTCCGAGCGGGAGTCACAATGAGCAGTTCTTC. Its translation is CASSPSGSHNEQFF.

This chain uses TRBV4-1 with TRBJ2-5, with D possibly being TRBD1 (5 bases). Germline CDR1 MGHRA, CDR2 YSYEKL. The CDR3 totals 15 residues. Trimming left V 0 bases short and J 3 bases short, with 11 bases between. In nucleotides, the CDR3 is TGCGCCAGCAGCCAAGACAGGGCACTCGAAGAGACCCAGTACTTC. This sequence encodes CASSQDRALEETQYF.

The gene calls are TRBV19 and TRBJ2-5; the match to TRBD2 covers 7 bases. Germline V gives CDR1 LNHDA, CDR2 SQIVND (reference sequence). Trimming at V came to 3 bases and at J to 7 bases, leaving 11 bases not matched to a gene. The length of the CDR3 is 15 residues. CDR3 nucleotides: TGTGCCAGTAGTATGGGGGGGTTGGGATTTGGGACCCAGTACTTC. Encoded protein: CASSMGGLGFGTQYF.

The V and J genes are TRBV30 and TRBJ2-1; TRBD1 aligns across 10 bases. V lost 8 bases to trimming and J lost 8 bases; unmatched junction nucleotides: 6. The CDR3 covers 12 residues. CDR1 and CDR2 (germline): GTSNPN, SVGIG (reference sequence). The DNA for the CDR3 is TGTGCCCGGCGGACAGGGGGATATGAGCAGTTCTTC. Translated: CARRTGGYEQFF.

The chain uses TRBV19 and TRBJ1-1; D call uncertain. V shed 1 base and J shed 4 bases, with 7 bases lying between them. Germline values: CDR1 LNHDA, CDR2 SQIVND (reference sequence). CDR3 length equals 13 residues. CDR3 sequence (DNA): TGTGCCAGTAGTATAGGGGCACTCACTGAAGCTTTCTTT. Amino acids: CASSIGALTEAFF.

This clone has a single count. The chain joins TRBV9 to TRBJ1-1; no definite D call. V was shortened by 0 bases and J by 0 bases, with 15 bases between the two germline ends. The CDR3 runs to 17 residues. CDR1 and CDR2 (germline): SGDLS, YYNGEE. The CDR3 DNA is TGTGCCAGCAGCGTAGTTAGTTTGACATCGATGAACACTGAAGCTTTCTTT. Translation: CASSVVSLTSMNTEAFF.

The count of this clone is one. CDR3: CASSLGSGNEQFF. The CDR3 DNA is TGTGCCAGCAGCTTAGGTTCGGGGAATGAGCAGTTCTTC. This chain links TRBV7-2 with TRBJ2-1; perhaps TRBD2 as D (5 bases). Trimming removed 1 base at V and 7 bases at J, with 8 bases between. Per germline, CDR1 SGHTA and CDR2 FQGNSA. The CDR3 runs to 13 residues.